These T cell receptor beta chains were read from a single sample in a study of T cells after yellow fever vaccination. TCRdb fed the 5' RACE reads into MiXCR, producing one record per CDR3 protein. The sample consists of fewer than 400,000 distinct CDR3 sequences, about 6% of them appearing once. The specimen was PBMCs, collected 5 days after the yellow fever booster vaccination. The receptors originated from a man aged 25 to 45 who received the YFV17D yellow fever vaccine. Both conserved end residues are part of each CDR3. The D gene is left open where the match is weak. Size is stated for part of the rows, as once, few or many counts, or as a class when the clone is expanded.

V gene	D gene	clone size	J gene	CDR3 protein	CDR3 DNA
TRBV20-1	TRBD2	few	TRBJ2-1	CSAHLWSGTNRNPIQYNEQFF	TGCAGTGCCCACCTCTGGAGCGGGACCAACAGAAACCCAATACAATACAATGAGCAGTTCTTC
TRBV29-1	NA	NA	TRBJ2-2	CSVVRGSEGELFF	TGCAGCGTTGTCCGCGGGTCTGAAGGGGAGCTGTTTTTT
TRBV5-1	NA	many	TRBJ2-2	CASSLGPTNTGELFF	TGCGCCAGCAGCTTGGGACCGACGAACACCGGGGAGCTGTTTTTT
TRBV19	NA	few	TRBJ2-7	CASSAPARPDEQYF	TGTGCCAGTAGTGCCCCGGCCCGCCCGGACGAGCAGTACTTC
TRBV7-2	NA	few	TRBJ2-1	CASSLVPRVEQFF	TGTGCCAGCAGCTTAGTCCCTAGGGTAGAGCAGTTCTTC
TRBV20-1	NA	many	TRBJ2-1	CSARGWDTIDEQFF	TGCAGTGCTAGAGGGTGGGACACCATCGATGAGCAGTTCTTC
TRBV12-3/TRBV12-4	NA	NA	TRBJ2-1	CASSLSSGDEQFF	TGTGCCAGCAGTTTATCCAGTGGGGATGAGCAGTTCTTC
TRBV5-6	TRBD2	NA	TRBJ2-5	CASSLVPSGSVETQYF	TGTGCCAGCAGCTTGGTCCCTAGCGGGAGTGTGGAGACCCAGTACTTC
TRBV27	NA	few	TRBJ2-1	CASSFGGQISYNEQFF	TGTGCCAGCAGTTTTGGGGGCCAAATCTCCTACAATGAGCAGTTCTTC
TRBV5-1	NA	NA	TRBJ2-1	CASSLVGGEGNEQFF	TGCGCCAGCAGCTTGGTAGGCGGGGAAGGAAATGAGCAGTTCTTC
TRBV6-1	TRBD2	NA	TRBJ2-3	CASSPFVGLANTDTQYF	TGTGCCAGCAGTCCCTTCGTGGGACTAGCGAACACAGATACGCAGTATTTT
TRBV5-1	TRBD1	many	TRBJ2-7	CASSSQTGGAYEQYF	TGCGCCAGCAGCTCCCAGACAGGGGGGGCCTACGAGCAGTACTTC
TRBV6-6	NA	many	TRBJ2-7	CASSYNLLAEQYF	TGTGCCAGCAGTTATAATTTGCTCGCCGAGCAGTACTTC
TRBV4-3	NA	NA	TRBJ2-3	CASSQDRPGTDTQYF	TGCGCCAGCAGCCAAGACAGGCCGGGAACAGATACGCAGTATTTT
TRBV12-3/TRBV12-4	NA	many	TRBJ1-3	CASSLHDTRSTIYF	TGTGCCAGCAGTTTGCACGACACCCGGAGCACCATATATTTT
TRBV7-9	TRBD2	few	TRBJ2-3	CASSLQAGATDTQYF	TGTGCCAGCAGCCTTCAAGCGGGGGCCACAGATACGCAGTATTTT